The table lists the clone carrying this TCR beta chain with a few counts. In TCRdb, the RT-PCR reads were re-called with MiXCR into one record per CDR3 protein. The sample has about 680,000 distinct CDR3 sequences; approximately 15% are singletons. The CDR3 sequence is 14 residues long. Germline lookup yields CDR1 LNHNV and CDR2 YYDKDF (reference sequence). V lost 8 bases and J lost 6; bases outside the gene matches: 9. This clonotype was obtained from a female donor in good health, serving as a healthy control. The chain employs TRBV15 and TRBJ2-3, with 9 nucleotides matching TRBD1. The sequenced sample was memory CD4+ T cells from blood. DNA for the CDR3: TGTGCCACCGGGGGGGACAGGGTGACGGATACGCAGTATTTT. Translation gives CATGGDRVTDTQYF.